Shown below are 24 T cell receptor beta chains from a single sample sequenced in a study of blood T cell repertoires in COVID-19. The data were produced by immunoSEQ multiplex PCR, yet TCRdb's version contains in-frame clones alone and is incomplete. The table records about 280,000 clones, 85% to 90% of them present only once. Material: peripheral blood. The origin of the receptors is a woman aged 25 to 39 with COVID-19, enrolled during active disease.

On this clone: Different DNA sequences within this sample yield the same CDR3. The chain employs TRBV6-5 and TRBJ2-7; 8 positions agree with TRBD2. The V gene's germline CDR1 is MNHEY and CDR2 SVGAGI. Unmatched junction bases numbered 6, after V lost 0 bases and J lost 2 bases. This CDR3 comprises 16 residues. This CDR3 reads CASSYSGVGGAYEQYF. The CDR3 DNA reads as TGTGCCAGCAGTTACTCAGGTGTCGGGGGGGCCTACGAGCAGTACTTC.

The V gene is TRBV12-5, the J gene TRBJ2-7; TRBD1 matches at 9 bases. The CDR3 consists of 13 residues. Per the germline V gene, CDR1 is LGHNT and CDR2 is FRNRAP. The CDR3 region is CATSGWTGDEQYF. The CDR3 nucleotides read TGTGCCACGAGTGGGTGGACAGGGGACGAGCAGTACTTC.

The rearrangement joins TRBV14 to TRBJ2-7; maybe TRBD2 (6 bases). The CDR3 consists of 17 residues. Germline CDR1 is SGHDN and CDR2 is FVKESK. Trimming left V 1 base short and J 2 bases short, with 18 bases between. CDR3 sequence: CASSQVPSLEGPYEQYF. DNA of the CDR3: TGTGCCAGCAGCCAAGTTCCTAGCTTGGAGGGCCCCTACGAGCAGTACTTC.

This chain connects TRBV10-3 to TRBJ2-7; 8 bases are shared with TRBD2. Germline lookup yields CDR1 ENHRY and CDR2 SYGVKD. The CDR3 has 15 residues. J was trimmed by 2 bases and V by 8 bases; bases with no gene match: 11. Here the CDR3 DNA reads TGTGCCATCTCCGGGGCGGTAGCGGGGACCTACGAGCAGTACTTC. Translation gives CAISGAVAGTYEQYF.

The V call is TRBV6-5, the J call TRBJ1-1; a possible D gene is TRBD1 (6 bases). V shed 5 bases and J shed 4 bases, with 11 bases lying between them. Germline lookup yields CDR1 MNHEY and CDR2 SVGAGI. This CDR3 contains 13 residues. This chain's CDR3 is CASSTGSPTEAFF. The CDR3 nucleotides are TGTGCCAGCAGTACAGGGTCGCCCACTGAAGCTTTCTTT.

This chain links TRBV7-9 with TRBJ2-5; no firm D call. V was pared by 1 base and J by 3 bases, with 12 bases between. This CDR3 comprises 15 residues. CDR1 and CDR2 (germline): SEHNR, FQNEAQ (reference sequence). CDR3 sequence reads: CASSLGPGGKETQYF. DNA for the CDR3: TGTGCCAGCAGCTTAGGGCCAGGTGGAAAAGAGACCCAGTACTTC.

J is TRBJ1-5 and V is TRBV2, with 10 bases lining up with TRBD1. The V gene end was trimmed by 9 bases and the J gene end by 3 bases; junction bases not matched to a gene: 8. Germline V gives CDR1 SNHLY, CDR2 FYNNEI. The CDR3 extends over 15 amino acids. In nucleotides, the CDR3 is TGTGCCAGTACCTCGGGGACAGGGGTCAATCAGCCCCAGCATTTT. Amino acid sequence: CASTSGTGVNQPQHF. Filled out from reference TRBV2 and TRBJ1-5, the complete variable domain reads EPEVTQTPSHQVTQMGQEVILRCVPISNHLYFYWYRQILGQKVEFLVSFYNNEISEKSEIFDDQFSVERPDGSNFTLKIRSTKLEDSAMYFCASTSGTGVNQPQHFGDGTRLSIL.

This chain connects TRBV12-3 or TRBV12-4 to TRBJ1-1; TRBD1 agrees at 7 bases. This CDR3 comprises 13 residues. The V segment lost 8 bases and the J segment 6 bases; nucleotides outside the gene matches: 9. CDR3 sequence reads: CASGQGEFAEAFF. As DNA, the CDR3 is TGTGCCAGCGGGCAGGGGGAATTCGCTGAAGCTTTCTTT.

This clone was picked up one time. The gene calls are TRBV27 and TRBJ2-1; the D is unclear. With 6 bases removed from V and 3 bases from J, the gap between germline ends came to 15 bases. CDR1 MNHEY and CDR2 SMNVEV come from the germline V gene (reference sequence). The CDR3 runs to 15 residues. CDR3 protein: CASSPRNPLYNEQFF. CDR3 nucleotides: TGTGCCAGCAGCCCTAGAAATCCTCTCTACAATGAGCAGTTCTTC.

The chain combines TRBV18 with TRBJ2-5; no definite D call. The CDR3 runs 12 residues. The germline V and J ends were trimmed by 8 bases and 5 bases, with 12 bases remaining between them. Germline V lookup: CDR1 KGHSH, CDR2 LQKENI. CDR3 loop: CASKATWETQYF. The CDR3 DNA reads as TGTGCCAGCAAAGCGACCTGGGAGACCCAGTACTTC.

This chain uses TRBV28 with TRBJ1-3, with D maybe TRBD1 (5 bases). The V end lost 4 bases, the J end lost 4 bases, and 5 bases lay between the germline ends. Germline CDR1 and CDR2: MDHEN and SYDVKM. This CDR3 contains 12 residues. CDR3 in DNA: TGTGCCAGCAGTTCAGGGGGAAACACCATATATTTT. This translates into CASSSGGNTIYF.

The DNA for the CDR3 is TGTGCCACCGCACTTCTTCAAGAGACCCAGTACTTC. This gives the protein CATALLQETQYF. The chain couples TRBV2 to TRBJ2-5; D unresolved. In germline, CDR1 is SNHLY, CDR2 FYNNEI. Trimming took 10 bases from V and 2 from J, leaving 11 bases between them. CDR3 length: 12 residues. The full variable domain, rest sourced from reference TRBV2 and TRBJ2-5, is EPEVTQTPSHQVTQMGQEVILRCVPISNHLYFYWYRQILGQKVEFLVSFYNNEISEKSEIFDDQFSVERPDGSNFTLKIRSTKLEDSAMYFCATALLQETQYFGPGTRLLVL.

The genes are TRBV11-2 and TRBJ2-7; possibly TRBD2 for D (6 bases). This CDR3 region has 14 residues. With 0 bases removed from V and 3 bases from J, the gap between germline ends came to 9 bases. The V gene's germline CDR1 is SGHAT and CDR2 FQNNGV. The CDR3 spells CASSLDGGLYEQYF. In DNA form, the CDR3 reads TGTGCCAGCAGCTTAGATGGAGGGCTCTACGAGCAGTACTTC.

The genes are TRBV27 and TRBJ2-7; D unclear. CDR1 and CDR2 (germline): MNHEY, SMNVEV (reference sequence). V lost 4 bases and J lost 2, with 18 bases in between. The CDR3 has 16 residues. CDR3 protein: CASSSRPLRVPYEQYF. The CDR3 DNA sequence: TGTGCCAGCAGTTCCCGTCCCCTCCGAGTCCCCTACGAGCAGTACTTC.

The genes are TRBV2 and TRBJ2-1, with TRBD2 as a possible D gene (7 bases). CDR3 length equals 13 residues. The germline gives CDR1 SNHLY, CDR2 FYNNEI. Trimming pared 8 bases from V and 5 bases from J, leaving 13 bases between. The CDR3 sequence is CASLAGANNEQFF. CDR3 nucleotides: TGTGCCAGCTTGGCGGGGGCGAACAATGAGCAGTTCTTC.

The V gene is TRBV28, the J gene TRBJ2-3, with TRBD1 as a possible D gene (7 bases). Germline CDR1 MDHEN, CDR2 SYDVKM. V lost 8 bases and J 6 bases, leaving 18 bases between the germline ends. CDR3 length: 14 amino acids. The CDR3 loop is CASFRGPAGDTQYF. Here the CDR3 DNA reads TGTGCCAGCTTTAGGGGGCCCGCGGGGGATACGCAGTATTTT.

As DNA, the CDR3 is TGTGCCAGCAGTGGGCCAGGGGGGAACACTGAAGCTTTCTTT. Protein product: CASSGPGGNTEAFF. The chain links TRBV2 to TRBJ1-1, with TRBD1 identical over 7 bases. The CDR3 is made up of 14 amino acids. The germline CDR1 and CDR2 sequences are SNHLY and FYNNEI. The junction had 3 bases not matched to a gene; V was cut back by 4 bases and J by 1 base.

The V gene is TRBV6-5, the J gene TRBJ1-2, with a tentative D call TRBD1 (5 bases). Trimming took off 5 bases at V and 7 bases at J, with 14 bases between the two ends. The CDR3 has 13 residues. The germline gives CDR1 MNHEY, CDR2 SVGAGI. The CDR3 protein is CASSPGGYVGYTF. Written as DNA, the CDR3 is TGTGCCAGCAGTCCCGGGGGGTATGTTGGCTACACCTTC.

J is TRBJ1-3 and V is TRBV10-1, with a possible D match to TRBD1 (6 bases). The CDR3 covers 16 residues. Germline lookup yields CDR1 WNHNN and CDR2 SYGVQD (reference sequence). The ends were cut back, 3 bases at V and 0 bases at J, with 12 bases in the middle. CDR3 DNA: TGCGCCAGCAGTGATGGGACACTGTTCTCTGGAAACACCATATATTTT. As protein: CASSDGTLFSGNTIYF.

The chain couples TRBV7-9 to TRBJ2-3; TRBD2 matches at 12 bases. The V segment lost 5 bases and the J segment 2 bases; nucleotides outside the gene matches: 8. This CDR3 contains 17 residues. The germline V gene has CDR1 SEHNR and CDR2 FQNEAQ (reference sequence). The chain's CDR3 is CASSHLLAGGDTDTQYF. Written as DNA, the CDR3 is TGTGCCAGCAGCCATCTACTAGCGGGGGGAGACACAGATACGCAGTATTTT.

The rearrangement links TRBV19 to TRBJ1-5; 10 bases are a match to TRBD1. This CDR3 comprises 18 residues. Trimming at V came to 5 bases and at J to 1 base, leaving 11 bases not matched to a gene. CDR1 is LNHDA, CDR2 SQIVND, per germline (reference sequence). DNA of the CDR3: TGTGCCAGTAGTCCACTGACAGGGGGCCCCCCCAGCAATCAGCCCCAGCATTTT. Its protein product is CASSPLTGGPPSNQPQHF.

The genes are TRBV4-1 and TRBJ1-1, with D perhaps matching TRBD1 (5 bases). The CDR3 has 13 residues. Trimming took 2 bases from V and 6 from J, leaving 10 bases between them. CDR1 and CDR2 from the germline V gene are MGHRA and YSYEKL. In DNA, the CDR3 is TGCGCCAGCAGCCAAAGGCCAGGGCCTGAAGCTTTCTTT. This encodes CASSQRPGPEAFF.

The chain links TRBV11-2 to TRBJ1-1; unclear D gene. V shed 0 bases and J shed 11 bases, with 13 bases lying between them. The CDR3 has 13 amino acids. Germline V gene lookup returns CDR1 SGHAT and CDR2 FQNNGV. DNA for the CDR3: TGTGCCAGCAGCTTAGACCGGGGAGCGCTCGCTTTCTTT. Protein product: CASSLDRGALAFF. Full variable domain (outside the CDR3, taken from reference TRBV11-2 and TRBJ1-1): EAGVAQSPRYKIIEKRQSVAFWCNPISGHATLYWYQQILGQGPKLLIQFQNNGVVDDSQLPKDRFSAERLKGVDSTLKIQPAKLEDSAVYLCASSLDRGALAFFGQGTRLTVV.

This chain connects TRBV7-2 to TRBJ2-3, with D perhaps matching TRBD2 (7 bases). V lost 1 base to trimming and J lost 6 bases, with 17 bases between them. This CDR3 is 16 amino acids long. CDR1 SGHTA and CDR2 FQGNSA come from the germline V gene. DNA of the CDR3: TGTGCCAGCAGCTTAGGGAGGTGGGGGGGCCTGGATACGCAGTATTTT. This encodes CASSLGRWGGLDTQYF.